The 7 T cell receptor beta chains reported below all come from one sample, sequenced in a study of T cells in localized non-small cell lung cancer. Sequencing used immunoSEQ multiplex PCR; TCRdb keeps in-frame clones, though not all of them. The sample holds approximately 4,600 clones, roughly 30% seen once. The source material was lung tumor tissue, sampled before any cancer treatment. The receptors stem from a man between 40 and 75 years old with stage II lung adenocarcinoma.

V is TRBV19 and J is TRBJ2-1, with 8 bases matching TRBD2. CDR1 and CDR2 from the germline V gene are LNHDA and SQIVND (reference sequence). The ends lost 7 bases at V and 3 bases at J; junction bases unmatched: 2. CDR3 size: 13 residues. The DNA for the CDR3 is TGTGCCAGTACAAGCGGGAGCTACAATGAGCAGTTCTTC. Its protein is CASTSGSYNEQFF.

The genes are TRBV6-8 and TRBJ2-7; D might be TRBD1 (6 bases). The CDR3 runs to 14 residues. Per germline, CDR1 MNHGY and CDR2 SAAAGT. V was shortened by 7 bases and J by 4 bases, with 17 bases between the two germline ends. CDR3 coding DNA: TGTGCCAGCACCACGCGGGCAGGGGCATACGAGCAGTACTTC. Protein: CASTTRAGAYEQYF.

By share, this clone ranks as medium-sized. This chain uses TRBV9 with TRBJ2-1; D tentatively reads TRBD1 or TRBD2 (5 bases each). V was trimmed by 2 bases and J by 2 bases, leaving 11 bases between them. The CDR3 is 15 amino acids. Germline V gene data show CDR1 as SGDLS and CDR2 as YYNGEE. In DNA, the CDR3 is TGTGCCAGCAGCGTGTGGGGGAACACCTACAATGAGCAGTTCTTC. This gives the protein CASSVWGNTYNEQFF.

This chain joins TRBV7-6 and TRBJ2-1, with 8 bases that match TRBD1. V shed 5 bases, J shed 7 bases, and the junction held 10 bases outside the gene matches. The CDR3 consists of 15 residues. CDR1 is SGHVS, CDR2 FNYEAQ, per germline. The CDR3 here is CASSPRGQGGNEQFF. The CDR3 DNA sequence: TGTGCCAGCAGCCCCCGAGGACAGGGTGGGAATGAGCAGTTCTTC.

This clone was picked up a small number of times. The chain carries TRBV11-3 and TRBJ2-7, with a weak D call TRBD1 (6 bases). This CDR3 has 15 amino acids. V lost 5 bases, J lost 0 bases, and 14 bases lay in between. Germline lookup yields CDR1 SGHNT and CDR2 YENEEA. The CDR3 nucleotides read TGTGCCAGCAGCCAAGTTGGGGGCTCCTCCTACGAGCAGTACTTC. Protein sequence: CASSQVGGSSYEQYF.

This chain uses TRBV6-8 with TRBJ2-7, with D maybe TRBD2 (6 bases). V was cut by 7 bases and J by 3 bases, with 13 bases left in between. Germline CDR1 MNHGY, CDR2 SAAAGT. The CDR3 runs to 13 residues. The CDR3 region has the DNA TGTGCCAGCACCCGGGGGTTTGGCTACGAGCAGTACTTC. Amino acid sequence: CASTRGFGYEQYF.

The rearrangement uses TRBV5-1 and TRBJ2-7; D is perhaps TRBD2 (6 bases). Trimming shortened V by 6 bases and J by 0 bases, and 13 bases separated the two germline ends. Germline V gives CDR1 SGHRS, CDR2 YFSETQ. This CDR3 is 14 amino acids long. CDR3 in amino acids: CASNRDWDSYEQYF. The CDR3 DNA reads TGCGCCAGCAACCGGGACTGGGACTCCTACGAGCAGTACTTC.